One sample yielded the 23 T cell receptor beta chains listed below, sequenced in a study of tumor-infiltrating lymphocytes in localized non-small cell lung cancer. Some clones are missing from TCRdb's copy, which holds only in-frame ones; the method was immunoSEQ multiplex PCR. The table lists around 15,000 clones, around 70% of them singletons. Sequencing was carried out using lung tumor tissue. The receptors were gathered from a human donor with non-small cell lung cancer.

The chain links TRBV6-4 to TRBJ1-2; weak D call: TRBD1 (6 bases). Per germline, CDR1 MRHNA and CDR2 SNTAGT. V was pared by 6 bases and J by 8 bases, with 16 bases between. CDR3 size: 13 residues. The DNA for the CDR3 is TGTGCCAGCAGGGGAGGGGGGAGCTCCGGCTACACCTTC. Translating gives CASRGGGSSGYTF.

In its sample, this clone is medium-sized. The chain joins TRBV7-2 to TRBJ2-6; D is unresolved. The CDR3 spans 14 residues. V gave up 2 bases and J gave up 2 bases, with 4 bases separating them. The V gene's germline CDR1 is SGHTA and CDR2 FQGNSA. The CDR3 loop is CASSLRPGANVLTF. CDR3 nucleotide sequence: TGTGCCAGCAGCTTAAGGCCTGGGGCCAACGTCCTGACTTTC.

The rearrangement links TRBV7-3 to TRBJ2-3; D perhaps matches TRBD1 (5 bases). The CDR3 has 14 residues. V dropped 2 bases and J dropped 6 bases, with 12 bases sitting between them. The V gene's germline CDR1 is SGHTA and CDR2 FQGTGA. The CDR3 nucleotides are TGTGCCAGCAGCTTAGGGGCCGGCCGGGATACGCAGTATTTT. This gives the protein CASSLGAGRDTQYF.

The chain couples TRBV2 to TRBJ1-5; D ambiguous. The length of the CDR3 is 15 residues. The V gene's germline CDR1 is SNHLY and CDR2 FYNNEI. The V gene lost 4 bases and the J gene lost 3 bases, with 13 bases spanning the gap. The CDR3 loop reads CASSAEVRPNQPQHF. The CDR3 nucleotides read TGTGCCAGCAGTGCAGAGGTCAGGCCCAATCAGCCCCAGCATTTT.

This clone appeared a single time. The chain employs TRBV28 and TRBJ1-1; D call uncertain. Trimming took off 5 bases at V and 4 bases at J, with 17 bases between the two ends. CDR3 length: 15 amino acids. Germline values: CDR1 MDHEN, CDR2 SYDVKM. The CDR3 loop is CASSLPTGGVTEAFF. The DNA for the CDR3 is TGTGCCAGCAGTCTGCCGACCGGCGGGGTCACTGAAGCTTTCTTT.

The count of this clone is one. J is TRBJ2-3 and V is TRBV7-2, with TRBD2 matching 7 bases. The CDR3 runs to 17 residues. CDR1 and CDR2 (germline): SGHTA, FQGNSA. The V and J ends lost 2 bases and 2 bases, in that order; junction bases with no gene match: 10. For the CDR3, the DNA is TGTGCCAGCAGCTTAAGGTCGGGGCGGGGGTACACAGATACGCAGTATTTT. It is translated as CASSLRSGRGYTDTQYF. The full variable domain, rest sourced from reference TRBV7-2 and TRBJ2-3, is GAGVSQSPSNKVTEKGKDVELRCDPISGHTALYWYRQSLGQGLEFLIYFQGNSAPDKSGLPSDRFSAERTGGSVSTLTIQRTQQEDSAVYLCASSLRSGRGYTDTQYFGPGTRLTVL.

J is TRBJ2-7 and V is TRBV6-6; maybe TRBD2 (6 bases). The CDR3 has 13 amino acids. CDR1 and CDR2 from the germline V gene are MNHNY and SVGAGI (reference sequence). Trimming took off 4 bases at V and 6 bases at J, with 13 bases between the two ends. CDR3 DNA: TGTGCCAGCAGTTGGCTAGCGTCTCTCGAGCAGTACTTC. Translated: CASSWLASLEQYF.

This chain connects TRBV7-2 to TRBJ2-5; D is undetermined. Between the trimmed V and J ends, which lost 3 bases and 5 bases, there was a span of 10 bases. Germline V gene lookup returns CDR1 SGHTA and CDR2 FQGNSA. The CDR3 is made up of 13 amino acids. CDR3 DNA sequence: TGTGCCAGCAGCTTGGCCCTGACGGAGACCCAGTACTTC. Translation: CASSLALTETQYF.

The gene calls are TRBV11-2 and TRBJ1-4; 7 nucleotides line up with TRBD1. The V gene end was trimmed by 4 bases and the J gene end by 8 bases; junction bases not matched to a gene: 10. The V gene's germline CDR1 is SGHAT and CDR2 FQNNGV. The CDR3 is 15 amino acids. This chain's CDR3 is CASSYHRQGREKLFF. The CDR3 DNA reads as TGTGCCAGCAGCTACCACCGACAGGGTCGGGAAAAACTGTTTTTT.

This chain uses TRBV7-9 with TRBJ1-2; 10 bases agree with TRBD1. Looked up from germline, CDR1 is SEHNR and CDR2 is FQNEAQ (reference sequence). The ends lost 0 bases at V and 8 bases at J; junction bases unmatched: 6. This CDR3 spans 15 amino acids. The DNA for the CDR3 is TGTGCCAGCAGCTTAGCTGGGACAGGGGAAAGCGGCTACACCTTC. It codes for CASSLAGTGESGYTF.

The chain joins TRBV6-5 to TRBJ1-1, with D perhaps TRBD1 (5 bases). Germline V gene lookup returns CDR1 MNHEY and CDR2 SVGAGI. Trimming took 0 bases from V and 4 from J, leaving 12 bases between them. The CDR3 is 15 amino acids. The CDR3 nucleotides read TGTGCCAGCAGTTACTCGTGGGGGGATGCCACTGAAGCTTTCTTT. Translating it yields CASSYSWGDATEAFF.

In its sample, this clone was seen a few times. This sample also contains other DNA sequences that code for the same CDR3. This sequence joins TRBV9 and TRBJ1-1; perhaps TRBD1 as D (6 bases). Germline V gives CDR1 SGDLS, CDR2 YYNGEE. The ends were cut back, 2 bases at V and 1 base at J, with 6 bases in the middle. The CDR3 length is 13 residues. The CDR3 here is CASSVTGNTEAFF. CDR3 nucleotide sequence: TGTGCCAGCAGCGTGACAGGGAACACTGAAGCTTTCTTT.

This clone appeared a single time. The genes are TRBV28 and TRBJ1-4, with unresolved D. Deletions cut 6 bases from V and 13 bases from J, with 15 bases between. This CDR3 region has 12 residues. CDR1 MDHEN and CDR2 SYDVKM come from the germline V gene. CDR3 DNA sequence: TGTGCCAGCAGGCCCCCGGGATCGGGACTGTTTTTT. Amino acid sequence: CASRPPGSGLFF.

The chain carries TRBV4-2 and TRBJ2-1, with 14 nucleotides matching TRBD2. V shed 2 bases and J 8 bases; nucleotides not matched to a gene: 5. The CDR3 consists of 16 residues. Germline V CDR1 and CDR2: LGHNA, YNFKEQ. CDR3 in amino acids: CASSQSGTSGSDEQFF. DNA for the CDR3: TGTGCCAGCAGCCAATCCGGGACTAGCGGGAGTGATGAGCAGTTCTTC.

This chain connects TRBV7-8 to TRBJ1-2; D possibly corresponds to TRBD1 (6 bases). This CDR3 contains 16 residues. CDR1 is SGHVS and CDR2 is FQNEAQ in the germline V gene. V lost 5 bases and J 2 bases, leaving 18 bases between the germline ends. The CDR3 nucleotides are TGTGCCAGCAGCCAAGCCGTGGGGGGCGAGAACTATGGCTACACCTTC. This codes for CASSQAVGGENYGYTF.

This rearrangement joins TRBV11-2 to TRBJ2-5; a possible D gene is TRBD1 (5 bases). The CDR3 has 15 residues. CDR1 is SGHAT and CDR2 is FQNNGV in the germline V gene. Trimming cost V 4 bases and J 1 base, with 13 bases left between them. CDR3 DNA: TGTGCCAGCAGCTCATATCAGGGATCCCAAGAGACCCAGTACTTC. Encoded protein: CASSSYQGSQETQYF.

The chain joins TRBV30 to TRBJ2-7; maybe TRBD2 (6 bases). V was trimmed by 0 bases and J by 4 bases, leaving 16 bases between them. The CDR3 is 15 residues long. CDR1 and CDR2 from the germline V gene are GTSNPN and SVGIG (reference sequence). The CDR3 sequence: CAWSVEGLGGYEQYF. For the CDR3, the DNA is TGTGCCTGGAGTGTAGAGGGTCTCGGAGGGTACGAGCAGTACTTC.

This sequence joins TRBV27 and TRBJ2-7, with a weak D call TRBD1 (6 bases). The CDR3 is 14 residues long. V was shortened by 4 bases and J by 3 bases, with 13 bases between the two germline ends. CDR1 is MNHEY and CDR2 is SMNVEV in the germline V gene (reference sequence). The CDR3: CASSSMDRFYEQYF. The DNA for the CDR3 is TGTGCCAGCAGTTCGATGGACAGATTCTACGAGCAGTACTTC.

This clone came up a few times. This chain uses TRBV5-1 with TRBJ2-7; D is possibly TRBD2 (7 bases). This CDR3 contains 14 residues. Between the trimmed V and J ends, which lost 4 bases and 1 base, there was a span of 12 bases. Germline CDR1 reads SGHRS; CDR2 reads YFSETQ. The CDR3 region is CASSSRGASYEQYF. Here the CDR3 DNA reads TGCGCCAGCAGCAGCCGGGGGGCTTCCTACGAGCAGTACTTC.

V and J are TRBV6-1 and TRBJ1-5; D ambiguous. This CDR3 region has 14 residues. The germline V and J ends were trimmed by 3 bases and 0 bases, with 6 bases remaining between them. Germline V gene data show CDR1 as MNHNS and CDR2 as SASEGT. The CDR3 sequence: CASSDSYSNQPQHF. The CDR3 DNA is TGTGCCAGCAGTGATAGTTATAGCAATCAGCCCCAGCATTTT.

The chain joins TRBV5-4 to TRBJ2-5; perhaps TRBD1 as D (5 bases). CDR1 SGHNT and CDR2 YYREEE come from the germline V gene (reference sequence). V was pared by 0 bases and J by 2 bases, with 8 bases between. This CDR3 is built from 14 residues. Here the CDR3 reads CASSLVTGQETQYF. The CDR3 DNA reads TGTGCCAGCAGCTTGGTCACAGGACAAGAGACCCAGTACTTC.

This clone was recorded a few times. This sequence joins TRBV27 and TRBJ1-2; D unresolved. Germline assignment: CDR1 MNHEY and CDR2 SMNVEV (reference sequence). Between the trimmed V and J ends, which lost 3 bases and 1 base, there was a span of 0 bases. The CDR3 extends over 11 amino acids. The CDR3 sequence is CASSFNYGYTF. CDR3 nucleotides: TGTGCCAGCAGTTTTAACTATGGCTACACCTTC.

This clone occurred once. This chain joins TRBV19 and TRBJ1-3; D not resolved. The CDR3 totals 15 residues. V shed 5 bases and J shed 0 bases, with 11 bases lying between them. The germline V gene has CDR1 LNHDA and CDR2 SQIVND (reference sequence). DNA of the CDR3: TGTGCCAGTAGTCCTCGGGCAAGCTCTGGAAACACCATATATTTT. Protein product: CASSPRASSGNTIYF.